This passage covers 28 T cell receptor beta chains from one sample sequenced in a study of blood T cell repertoires in COVID-19. Sequenced by immunoSEQ multiplex PCR; TCRdb stores in-frame clones only, minus some. The sample has roughly 220,000 clones, around 84% seen once. The sequenced sample consisted of peripheral blood. Receptor source: an older woman who had recovered from COVID-19.

Only a few counts were recorded for this clone. The rearrangement links TRBV4-3 to TRBJ2-7, with 7 bases aligning to TRBD2. V lost 3 bases, J lost 0 bases, and 5 bases stayed unmatched. The length of the CDR3 is 15 residues. Looked up from germline, CDR1 is LGHNA and CDR2 is YSLEER. In nucleotides, the CDR3 is TGCGCCAGCAGCCAGTCTAGCGGAAGCTCCTACGAGCAGTACTTC. This encodes CASSQSSGSSYEQYF.

This clone was counted once. The rearrangement links TRBV23-1 to TRBJ1-2; D might be TRBD1 (5 bases). TRBV23-1 belongs to the ORF category, with a function that is uncertain. V gave up 2 bases and J gave up 6 bases, with 19 bases separating them. This CDR3 is built from 16 residues. The CDR3 loop reads CASSQPGGREHHGYTF. DNA of the CDR3: TGCGCCAGCAGTCAACCGGGGGGGAGGGAACACCATGGCTACACCTTC.

V gene TRBV6-5 combines with J gene TRBJ1-1; TRBD1 is a possible D gene (5 bases). V shed 6 bases and J shed 3 bases, with 14 bases lying between them. The CDR3 is 14 residues long. Germline V gene sequence: CDR1 MNHEY, CDR2 SVGAGI. The CDR3: CASSKKGHYTEAFF. CDR3 in DNA: TGTGCCAGCAGCAAAAAGGGGCATTACACTGAAGCTTTCTTT.

The chain recombines TRBV6-5 with TRBJ1-6; D is unclear. From germline, CDR1 is MNHEY and CDR2 SVGAGI. CDR3 length: 15 residues. Trimming took off 2 bases at V and 10 bases at J, with 15 bases between the two ends. CDR3 sequence: CASSYGFRVGSPLHF. DNA for the CDR3: TGTGCCAGCAGTTACGGGTTCCGGGTTGGATCACCCCTCCACTTT.

The rearrangement links TRBV6-5 to TRBJ1-1, with 7 bases fitting TRBD1. The CDR3 has 16 residues. The V and J ends lost 0 bases and 1 base, in that order; junction bases with no gene match: 5. The V gene's germline CDR1 is MNHEY and CDR2 SVGAGI. The CDR3 loop reads CASSYSQGRGNTEAFF. The DNA of the CDR3 is TGTGCCAGCAGTTACTCACAGGGGCGAGGGAACACTGAAGCTTTCTTT.

The genes are TRBV7-3 and TRBJ2-1; 7 positions agree with TRBD2. CDR3 length: 18 residues. With 4 bases clipped from V and 1 base from J, the junction kept 13 bases outside the gene matches. From germline, CDR1 is SGHTA and CDR2 FQGTGA. CDR3 amino acids: CASSSRPGLGGSYNEQFF. In DNA form, the CDR3 reads TGTGCCAGCAGCTCCCGCCCCGGACTAGGAGGGTCCTACAATGAGCAGTTCTTC.

The chain has TRBV9 and TRBJ2-3, with D maybe TRBD1 (6 bases). V was clipped by 2 bases and J by 0 bases, with 16 bases between them. This CDR3 has 17 residues. CDR1 and CDR2 (germline): SGDLS, YYNGEE. The DNA of the CDR3 is TGTGCCAGCAGCGTGGGTGTTCGGACAGCGAGCACAGATACGCAGTATTTT. It specifies CASSVGVRTASTDTQYF.

The chain carries TRBV7-9 and TRBJ2-1; 8 nucleotides agree with TRBD1. Germline CDR1 reads SEHNR; CDR2 reads FQNEAQ (reference sequence). Trimming took 5 bases from V and 1 from J; bases not matched to a gene: 10. The CDR3 contains 17 residues. CDR3: CASSQLGQGVSYNEQFF. The CDR3, as DNA: TGTGCCAGCAGCCAGCTTGGACAGGGAGTGTCCTACAATGAGCAGTTCTTC.

CDR3 residues: CASSVPRTGRDNEQFF. CDR3 sequence (DNA): TGTGCCAGCAGCGTACCCCGGACAGGGAGAGACAATGAGCAGTTCTTC. The chain recombines TRBV9 with TRBJ2-1, with 8 positions matching TRBD1. Trimming at V came to 1 base and at J to 5 bases, leaving 8 bases not matched to a gene. CDR3 length: 16 amino acids. From germline, CDR1 is SGDLS and CDR2 YYNGEE.

The chain is built from TRBV2 and TRBJ2-3; weak D call: TRBD2 (7 bases). Germline V gene sequence: CDR1 SNHLY, CDR2 FYNNEI. V dropped 6 bases and J dropped 6 bases, with 16 bases sitting between them. The CDR3 has 14 residues. DNA of the CDR3: TGTGCCAGCAGGAAGGAGGGGGGGGCTGATACGCAGTATTTT. Translation gives CASRKEGGADTQYF.

The chain carries TRBV30 and TRBJ1-4; 7 nucleotides match TRBD1. The CDR3 extends over 16 amino acids. Looked up from germline, CDR1 is GTSNPN and CDR2 is SVGIG (reference sequence). V trimming: 0 bases; J trimming: 3 bases; junction bases outside the gene matches: 7. The CDR3: CAWSVDRVVPNEKLFF. DNA of the CDR3: TGTGCCTGGAGTGTTGACAGGGTGGTCCCTAATGAAAAACTGTTTTTT.

In this sample, this clone turned up a few times. This chain uses TRBV7-9 with TRBJ2-1; tentatively, D is TRBD2 (6 bases). The CDR3 consists of 11 residues. Germline V gene lookup returns CDR1 SEHNR and CDR2 FQNEAQ (reference sequence). Trimming took 3 bases from V and 9 from J, leaving 6 bases between them. The DNA for the CDR3 is TGTGCCAGCAGCTTGGGGGGTGAGCAGTTCTTC. Its protein product is CASSLGGEQFF.

J is TRBJ2-7 and V is TRBV5-1, with 8 bases aligning to TRBD2. The V gene's germline CDR1 is SGHRS and CDR2 YFSETQ. Trimming removed 1 base from V and 1 base from J; junction bases left unmatched: 4. The CDR3 has 15 amino acids. The CDR3 region has the DNA TGCGCCAGCAGCTTGAATGGCGGGGGGTCCTACGAGCAGTACTTC. Encoded protein: CASSLNGGGSYEQYF.

The gene calls are TRBV11-2 and TRBJ2-1; D is uncertain. Trimming left V 1 base short and J 6 bases short, with 4 bases between. The germline V gene encodes CDR1 SGHAT and CDR2 FQNNGV. There are 12 residues in the CDR3. The CDR3 nucleotides read TGTGCCAGCAGCTTAGCCGGCAATGAGCAGTTCTTC. Amino acids: CASSLAGNEQFF.

The chain links TRBV5-5 to TRBJ1-2; D possibly corresponds to TRBD1 (5 bases). Germline V gene lookup returns CDR1 SGHKS and CDR2 YYEKEE (reference sequence). Trimming removed 4 bases at V and 6 bases at J, with 19 bases between. This CDR3 has 15 residues. The CDR3 here is CASSRPMGRQDGYTF. CDR3 in DNA: TGTGCCAGCAGCCGACCGATGGGGCGCCAGGATGGCTACACCTTC.

This clone has more than one count but fewer than ten. The chain couples TRBV12-3 or TRBV12-4 to TRBJ2-6; D gene ambiguous. The CDR3 consists of 12 residues. Trimming took 6 bases from V and 8 from J, leaving 8 bases between them. CDR3 amino acids: CASSLTSNVLTF. CDR3 bases: TGTGCCAGCAGCCTAACTTCCAACGTCCTGACTTTC.

V usage is TRBV27 and J usage is TRBJ1-6; D gene ambiguous. The CDR3 is 14 residues long. V lost 4 bases, J lost 3 bases, and 7 bases lay in between. CDR1 is MNHEY and CDR2 is SMNVEV in the germline V gene (reference sequence). The CDR3 sequence: CASSWRIYNSPLHF. The CDR3 DNA sequence: TGTGCCAGCAGTTGGCGGATCTATAATTCACCCCTCCACTTT.

The rearrangement joins TRBV15 to TRBJ2-3, with 13 bases aligning to TRBD2. Per the germline V gene, CDR1 is LNHNV and CDR2 is YYDKDF (reference sequence). V shed 4 bases, J shed 1 base, and the junction held 2 bases outside the gene matches. The CDR3 sequence is 16 residues long. The CDR3 loop is CATSNGLAGGTDTQYF. For the CDR3, the DNA is TGTGCCACCAGCAATGGACTAGCGGGGGGCACAGATACGCAGTATTTT.

This clone was observed a handful of times. The chain recombines TRBV5-1 with TRBJ2-1, with D possibly TRBD1 on 6 matching bases. CDR1 and CDR2 (germline): SGHRS, YFSETQ. The ends were cut back, 2 bases at V and 3 bases at J, with 15 bases in the middle. This CDR3 has 16 amino acids. The DNA of the CDR3 is TGCGCCAGCAGCTTAATACCGGGACAAGGCTACAATGAGCAGTTCTTC. Encoded protein: CASSLIPGQGYNEQFF.

The V and J genes are TRBV5-1 and TRBJ2-3; 8 nucleotides align to TRBD2. The V gene end was trimmed by 4 bases and the J gene end by 2 bases; junction bases not matched to a gene: 6. CDR3 length equals 15 residues. The germline CDR1 and CDR2 sequences are SGHRS and YFSETQ. CDR3 sequence: CASSRTSGNTDTQYF. DNA of the CDR3: TGCGCCAGCAGCCGAACTAGCGGAAACACAGATACGCAGTATTTT.

The chain recombines TRBV10-3 with TRBJ1-2; tentatively, D is TRBD1 (6 bases). The V and J ends lost 10 bases and 6 bases respectively, with 24 bases between them. CDR3 length equals 15 residues. The germline V gene encodes CDR1 ENHRY and CDR2 SYGVKD. CDR3 region: CATRQGQSFFNGYTF. The CDR3, as DNA: TGTGCCACCCGCCAGGGACAATCGTTTTTTAATGGCTACACCTTC.

The table lists this clone with a count of one. The chain employs TRBV6-5 and TRBJ1-2; D gene ambiguous. This CDR3 spans 13 amino acids. Trimming took off 3 bases at V and 4 bases at J, with 9 bases between the two ends. Per germline, CDR1 MNHEY and CDR2 SVGAGI. CDR3 coding DNA: TGTGCCAGCAGTTATAGCGGGTCCTATGGCTACACCTTC. Amino acid sequence: CASSYSGSYGYTF.

This clone was counted between two and nine times. CDR3 amino acids: CASSPTGFEQFF. The CDR3 region has the DNA TGTGCCAGCAGCCCAACAGGGTTTGAGCAGTTCTTC. The J gene is TRBJ2-1, the V gene TRBV7-9, with D possibly being TRBD1 (6 bases). The CDR3 is 12 residues long. CDR1 SEHNR and CDR2 FQNEAQ come from the germline V gene (reference sequence). V was shortened by 5 bases and J by 9 bases, with 11 bases between the two germline ends.

This chain links TRBV18 with TRBJ2-3; 7 bases line up with TRBD2. The ends lost 0 bases at V and 1 base at J; junction bases unmatched: 4. CDR1 and CDR2 from the germline V gene are KGHSH and LQKENI. The CDR3 is 16 amino acids. The CDR3 region is CASSPPSGAGTDTQYF. CDR3 nucleotide sequence: TGTGCCAGCTCACCACCGAGCGGGGCTGGCACAGATACGCAGTATTTT.

The chain joins TRBV7-8 to TRBJ1-6; 8 bases fit TRBD1. The CDR3 has 13 residues. The V and J ends lost 5 bases and 13 bases, in that order; junction bases with no gene match: 7. Germline-derived CDR1 and CDR2 are SGHVS and FQNEAQ. Here the CDR3 DNA reads TGTGCCAGCAGCCTTGGACAGGGTTCTCCCCTCCACTTT. This encodes CASSLGQGSPLHF.

This clone was seen just once. V gene TRBV29-1 combines with J gene TRBJ1-2, with a tentative D call TRBD1 (5 bases). The CDR3 loop spans 13 amino acids. Germline V gene lookup returns CDR1 SQVTM and CDR2 ANQGSEA. The germline V and J ends were trimmed by 4 bases and 4 bases, with 13 bases remaining between them. The CDR3 sequence: CSVGGGEGYGYTF. DNA for the CDR3: TGCAGCGTTGGGGGAGGGGAGGGCTATGGCTACACCTTC.

In its sample, this clone was seen once. The rearrangement joins TRBV10-3 to TRBJ1-2, with D uncertain. The CDR3 covers 13 residues. V lost 3 bases and J 4 bases, leaving 9 bases between the germline ends. CDR1 is ENHRY, CDR2 SYGVKD, per germline. CDR3 bases: TGTGCCATCAGTGACGGGAAACGCTATGGCTACACCTTC. Its protein is CAISDGKRYGYTF.

This chain joins TRBV10-3 and TRBJ1-4; TRBD1 is a possible D gene (6 bases). The germline V gene has CDR1 ENHRY and CDR2 SYGVKD. V lost 3 bases and J 7 bases, leaving 9 bases between the germline ends. CDR3 length: 13 residues. CDR3 DNA: TGTGCCATCAGTGACACAGGGAGTGAAAAACTGTTTTTT. Its protein is CAISDTGSEKLFF.